This record looks at one T cell receptor beta chain sequence and its context. The CDR3 has 18 amino acids. This record comes from a study of T cells in tumors after PD-1 blockade. Overall study context: Patients had no prior checkpoint blockade, systemic immunosuppressants, or anti-cancer therapy within 4 weeks. Some patients also took daily vismodegib 150 mg during anti-PD-1 treatment. Each patient got pembrolizumab 200 mg every 3 weeks or cemiplimab 350 mg every 2 weeks.

Profiling relied on immunoSEQ multiplex PCR, and the TCRdb table lists in-frame clones only, not all of them. The sample lists about 10,000 clones, approximately 70% occurring once. Sample: tumor tissue, taken after anti-PD-1 treatment. This receptor was obtained from a human donor with basal cell carcinoma. V is TRBV21-1 and J is TRBJ1-5. TRBV21-1 is annotated as a pseudogene. The CDR3: CASSKYFRLPYSNQPQHF. The DNA for the CDR3 is TGTGCCAGCAGCAAGTACTTCAGATTACCCTATAGCAATCAGCCCCAGCATTTT.